The TCR beta chain described here comes from a study of OX40 agonist ivuxolimab in advanced cancers. The wider study: Administration of intravenous ivuxolimab to patients occurred every 2 weeks at 0.01 to 10 mg/kg. Overall study findings and caveats: Expanded clones were, on average, more numerous among CD8+ T cells than CD4+. Which antigen the expanded peripheral T cells recognized is unknown.

Blood samples were obtained at baseline, cycle 4 day 1, and cycle 7 day 1. Germline V gives CDR1 MNHEY, CDR2 SVGAGI. V lost 5 bases and J lost 8; bases outside the gene matches: 5. The CDR3 runs 15 residues. Sequencing was performed with immunoSEQ multiplex PCR; in TCRdb, only in-frame clones are kept and a portion is missing. The sample has approximately 78,000 clones; about 88% are singletons. The table lists this clone with a few counts. What it binds is not known. V usage is TRBV6-5 and J usage is TRBJ2-1, with TRBD2 matching over 14 bases. The sample consisted of CD4+ or CD8+ T cells sorted from blood, taken in a trial of the OX40 agonist ivuxolimab. The clonotype comes from an adult with an advanced solid tumor such as melanoma, head and neck, liver or kidney cancer. CDR3 nucleotides: TGTGCCAGCAGTACCGGGACTAGCGGGAGTTATGAGCAGTTCTTC. It yields the protein CASSTGTSGSYEQFF.